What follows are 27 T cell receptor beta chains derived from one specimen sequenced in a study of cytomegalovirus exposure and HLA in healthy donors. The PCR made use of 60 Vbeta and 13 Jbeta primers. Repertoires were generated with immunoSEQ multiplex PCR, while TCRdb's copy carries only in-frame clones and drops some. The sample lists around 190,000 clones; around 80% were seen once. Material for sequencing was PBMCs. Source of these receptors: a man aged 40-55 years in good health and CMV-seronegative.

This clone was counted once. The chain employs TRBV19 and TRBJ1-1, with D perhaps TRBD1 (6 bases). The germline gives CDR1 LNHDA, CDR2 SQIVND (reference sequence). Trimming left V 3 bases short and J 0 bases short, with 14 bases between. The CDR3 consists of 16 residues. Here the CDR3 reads CASSIPATGLNTEAFF. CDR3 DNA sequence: TGTGCCAGTAGTATTCCCGCGACAGGCCTGAACACTGAAGCTTTCTTT.

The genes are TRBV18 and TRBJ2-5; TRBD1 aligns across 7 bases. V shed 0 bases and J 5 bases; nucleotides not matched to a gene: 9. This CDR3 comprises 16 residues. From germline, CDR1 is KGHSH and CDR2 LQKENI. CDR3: CASSPPLGQTVETQYF. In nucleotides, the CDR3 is TGTGCCAGCTCACCACCCCTGGGACAGACGGTGGAGACCCAGTACTTC. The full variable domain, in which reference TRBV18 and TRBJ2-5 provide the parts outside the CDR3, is NAGVMQNPRHLVRRRGQEARLRCSPMKGHSHVYWYRQLPEEGLKFMVYLQKENIIDESGMPKERFSAEFPKEGPSILRIQQVVRGDSAAYFCASSPPLGQTVETQYFGPGTRLLVL.

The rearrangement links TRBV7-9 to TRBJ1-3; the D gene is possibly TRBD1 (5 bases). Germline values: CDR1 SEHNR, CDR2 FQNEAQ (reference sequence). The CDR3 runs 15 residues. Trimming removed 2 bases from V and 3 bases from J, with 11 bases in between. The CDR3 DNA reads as TGTGCCAGCAGCTTAAGGCAGGGCTTTGGAAACACCATATATTTT. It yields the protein CASSLRQGFGNTIYF.

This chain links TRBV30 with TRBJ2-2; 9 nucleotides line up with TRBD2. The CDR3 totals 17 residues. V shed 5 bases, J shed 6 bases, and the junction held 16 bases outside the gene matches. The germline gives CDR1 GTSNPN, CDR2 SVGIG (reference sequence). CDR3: CAWGSWGSSGSPGELFF. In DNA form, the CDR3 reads TGTGCCTGGGGGAGCTGGGGGAGTAGCGGGAGTCCCGGGGAGCTGTTTTTT.

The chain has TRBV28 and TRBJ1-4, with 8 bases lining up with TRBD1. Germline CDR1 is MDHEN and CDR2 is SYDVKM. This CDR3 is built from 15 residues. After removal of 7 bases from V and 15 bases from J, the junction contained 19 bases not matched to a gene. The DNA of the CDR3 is TGTGCCAGCACCCAAGGGGGACAGGACCCCTTTGGAATGTTTTTT. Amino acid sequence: CASTQGGQDPFGMFF.

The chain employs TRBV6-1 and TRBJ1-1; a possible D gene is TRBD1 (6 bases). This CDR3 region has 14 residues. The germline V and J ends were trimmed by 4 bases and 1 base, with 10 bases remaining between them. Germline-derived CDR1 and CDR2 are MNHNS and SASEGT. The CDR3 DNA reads TGTGCCAGCAGTGCCGGACAGAGGAACACTGAAGCTTTCTTT. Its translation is CASSAGQRNTEAFF.

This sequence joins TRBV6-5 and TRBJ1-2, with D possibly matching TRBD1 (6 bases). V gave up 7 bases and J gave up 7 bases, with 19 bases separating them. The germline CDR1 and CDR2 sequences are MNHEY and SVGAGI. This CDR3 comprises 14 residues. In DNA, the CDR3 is TGTGCCAGCACGACGGGGGGACATGTCTCTGGCTACACCTTC. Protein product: CASTTGGHVSGYTF.

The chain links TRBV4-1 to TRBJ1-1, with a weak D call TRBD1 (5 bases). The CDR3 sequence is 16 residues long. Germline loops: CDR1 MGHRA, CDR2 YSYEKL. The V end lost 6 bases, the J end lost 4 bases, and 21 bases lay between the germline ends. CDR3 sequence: CASRSGGSVSGTEAFF. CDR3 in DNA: TGCGCCAGCAGGTCGGGGGGTTCGGTTTCGGGCACTGAAGCTTTCTTT.

CDR3 protein: CASSSQGSGEQYF. In nucleotides, the CDR3 is TGTGCCAGCAGCTCACAGGGGTCGGGCGAGCAGTACTTC. The chain has TRBV7-6 and TRBJ2-7; 7 bases are shared with TRBD1. The CDR3 sequence is 13 residues long. The V and J ends lost 4 bases and 6 bases, in that order; junction bases with no gene match: 6. The germline CDR1 and CDR2 sequences are SGHVS and FNYEAQ.

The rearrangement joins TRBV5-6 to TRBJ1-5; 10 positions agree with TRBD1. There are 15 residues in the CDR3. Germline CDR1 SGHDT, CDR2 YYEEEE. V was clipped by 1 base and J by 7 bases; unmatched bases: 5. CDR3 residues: CASSLTRDRGQPQHF. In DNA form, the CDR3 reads TGTGCCAGCAGCTTGACCCGGGACAGGGGACAGCCCCAGCATTTT.

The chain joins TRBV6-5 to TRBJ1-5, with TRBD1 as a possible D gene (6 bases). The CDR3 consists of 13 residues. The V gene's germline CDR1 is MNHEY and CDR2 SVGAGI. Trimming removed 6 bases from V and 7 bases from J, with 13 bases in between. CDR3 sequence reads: CASSSQGSQPQHF. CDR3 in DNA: TGTGCCAGCAGCTCTCAGGGGAGCCAGCCCCAGCATTTT.

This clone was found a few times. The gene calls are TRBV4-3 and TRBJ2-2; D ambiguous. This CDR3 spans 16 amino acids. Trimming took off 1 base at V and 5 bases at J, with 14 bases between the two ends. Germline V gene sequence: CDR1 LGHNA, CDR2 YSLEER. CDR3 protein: CASSQAVALRTGELFF. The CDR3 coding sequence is TGCGCCAGCAGCCAAGCTGTTGCCCTCCGGACCGGGGAGCTGTTTTTT.

The CDR3 bases are TGTGCCAGCAGCTTAAGCGGAGGGTCAGATACGCAGTATTTT. This codes for CASSLSGGSDTQYF. This chain links TRBV7-3 with TRBJ2-3; maybe TRBD2 (6 bases). Germline V lookup: CDR1 SGHTA, CDR2 FQGTGA. The length of the CDR3 is 14 residues. The V and J ends lost 1 base and 4 bases respectively, with 9 bases between them.

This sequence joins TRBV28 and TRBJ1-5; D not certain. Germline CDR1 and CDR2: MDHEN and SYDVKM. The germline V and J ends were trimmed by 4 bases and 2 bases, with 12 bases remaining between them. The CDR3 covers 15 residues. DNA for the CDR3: TGTGCCAGCAGTTCTGTTGTAGTTGGCAATCAGCCCCAGCATTTT. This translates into CASSSVVVGNQPQHF.

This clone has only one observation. This CDR3 is CSCDGGLLNTEAFF. The CDR3 nucleotides read TGCAGCTGTGACGGGGGGCTGTTGAACACTGAAGCTTTCTTT. The chain combines TRBV29-1 with TRBJ1-1; D possibly corresponds to TRBD1 (6 bases). V lost 8 bases to trimming and J lost 0 bases, with 16 bases between them. Germline CDR1 is SQVTM and CDR2 is ANQGSEA. The CDR3 loop spans 14 amino acids. The entire variable domain, with the rest obtained from reference TRBV29-1 and TRBJ1-1, is as follows: SAVISQKPSRDICQRGTSLTIQCQVDSQVTMMFWYRQQPGQSLTLIATANQGSEATYESGFVIDKFPISRPNLTFSTLTVSNMSPEDSSIYLCSCDGGLLNTEAFFGQGTRLTVV.

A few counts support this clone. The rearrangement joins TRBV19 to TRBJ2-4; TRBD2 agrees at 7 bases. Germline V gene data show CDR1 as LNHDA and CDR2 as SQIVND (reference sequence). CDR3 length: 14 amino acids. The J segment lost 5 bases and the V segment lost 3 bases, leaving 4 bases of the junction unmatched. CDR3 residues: CASSIERGQNIQYF. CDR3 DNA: TGTGCCAGTAGTATCGAGCGGGGCCAAAACATTCAGTACTTC.

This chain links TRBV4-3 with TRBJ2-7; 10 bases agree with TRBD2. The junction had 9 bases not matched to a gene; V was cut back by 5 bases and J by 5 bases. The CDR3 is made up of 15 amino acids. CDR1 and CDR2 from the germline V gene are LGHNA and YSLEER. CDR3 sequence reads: CASSKTSGWWDEQYF. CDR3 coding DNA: TGCGCCAGCAGCAAGACTAGCGGGTGGTGGGACGAGCAGTACTTC.

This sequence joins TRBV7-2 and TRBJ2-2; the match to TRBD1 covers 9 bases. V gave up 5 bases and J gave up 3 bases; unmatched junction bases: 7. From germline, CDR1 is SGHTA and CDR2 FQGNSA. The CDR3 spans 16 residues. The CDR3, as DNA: TGTGCCAGCAGCCATGGTAGGGACAGGGACACCGGGGAGCTGTTTTTT. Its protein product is CASSHGRDRDTGELFF.

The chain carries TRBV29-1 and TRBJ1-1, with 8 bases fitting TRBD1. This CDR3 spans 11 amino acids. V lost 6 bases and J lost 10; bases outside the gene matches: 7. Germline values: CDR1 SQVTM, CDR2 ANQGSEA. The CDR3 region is CSVDRGPGAFF. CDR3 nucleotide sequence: TGCAGCGTCGACAGGGGCCCCGGAGCTTTCTTT.

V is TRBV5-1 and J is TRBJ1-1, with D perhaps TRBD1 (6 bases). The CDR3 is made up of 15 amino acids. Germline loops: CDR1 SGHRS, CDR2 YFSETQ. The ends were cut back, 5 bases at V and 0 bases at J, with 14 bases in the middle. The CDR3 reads CASSSNGQMNTEAFF. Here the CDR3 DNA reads TGCGCCAGCAGTTCAAATGGACAGATGAACACTGAAGCTTTCTTT. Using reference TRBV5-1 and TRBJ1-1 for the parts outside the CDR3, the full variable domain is KAGVTQTPRYLIKTRGQQVTLSCSPISGHRSVSWYQQTPGQGLQFLFEYFSETQRNKGNFPGRFSGRQFSNSRSEMNVSTLELGDSALYLCASSSNGQMNTEAFFGQGTRLTVV.

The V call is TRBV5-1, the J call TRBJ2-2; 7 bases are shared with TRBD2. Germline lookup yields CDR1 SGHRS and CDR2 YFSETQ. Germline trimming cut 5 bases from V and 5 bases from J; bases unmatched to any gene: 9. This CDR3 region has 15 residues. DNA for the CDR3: TGCGCCAGCAGTCATGCGGGAGCGGATACCGGGGAGCTGTTTTTT. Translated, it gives CASSHAGADTGELFF.

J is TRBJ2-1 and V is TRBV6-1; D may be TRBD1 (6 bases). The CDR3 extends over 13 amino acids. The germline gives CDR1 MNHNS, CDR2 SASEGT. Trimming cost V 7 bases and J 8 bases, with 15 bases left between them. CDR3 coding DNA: TGTGCCAGCACCTGGGGGCGCTGGGATGAGCAGTTCTTC. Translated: CASTWGRWDEQFF.

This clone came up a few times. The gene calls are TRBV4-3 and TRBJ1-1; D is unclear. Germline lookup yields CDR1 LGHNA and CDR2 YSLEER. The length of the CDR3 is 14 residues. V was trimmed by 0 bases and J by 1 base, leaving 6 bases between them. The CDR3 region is CASSQDSGNTEAFF. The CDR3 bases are TGCGCCAGCAGCCAAGATTCAGGGAACACTGAAGCTTTCTTT.

In nucleotides, the CDR3 is TGTGCCAGCAGCGTAGAGGGACAGGGGGCCACCGGGGAGCTGTTTTTT. This encodes CASSVEGQGATGELFF. The chain uses TRBV9 and TRBJ2-2, with 12 nucleotides matching TRBD1. Looked up from germline, CDR1 is SGDLS and CDR2 is YYNGEE. This CDR3 region has 16 residues. With V trimmed by 0 bases and J by 4 bases, 1 base remained unmatched.

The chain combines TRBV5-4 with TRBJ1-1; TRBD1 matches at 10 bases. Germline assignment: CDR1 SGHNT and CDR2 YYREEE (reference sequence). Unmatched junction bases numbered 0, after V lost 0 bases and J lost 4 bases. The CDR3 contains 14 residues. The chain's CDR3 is CASSLGTGGTEAFF. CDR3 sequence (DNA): TGTGCCAGCAGCTTGGGGACAGGGGGCACTGAAGCTTTCTTT.

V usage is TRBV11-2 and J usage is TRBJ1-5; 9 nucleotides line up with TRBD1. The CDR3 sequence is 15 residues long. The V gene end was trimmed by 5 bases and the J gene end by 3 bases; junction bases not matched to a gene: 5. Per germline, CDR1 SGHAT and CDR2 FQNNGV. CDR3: CASSPGTGSNQPQHF. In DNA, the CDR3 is TGTGCCAGCAGCCCGGGGACAGGGTCCAATCAGCCCCAGCATTTT.

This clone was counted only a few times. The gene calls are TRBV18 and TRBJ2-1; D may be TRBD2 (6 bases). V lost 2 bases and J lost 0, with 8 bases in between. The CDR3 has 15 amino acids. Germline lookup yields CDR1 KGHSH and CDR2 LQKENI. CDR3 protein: CASSPLGGSYNEQFF. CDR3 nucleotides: TGTGCCAGCTCACCATTGGGGGGCTCCTACAATGAGCAGTTCTTC.